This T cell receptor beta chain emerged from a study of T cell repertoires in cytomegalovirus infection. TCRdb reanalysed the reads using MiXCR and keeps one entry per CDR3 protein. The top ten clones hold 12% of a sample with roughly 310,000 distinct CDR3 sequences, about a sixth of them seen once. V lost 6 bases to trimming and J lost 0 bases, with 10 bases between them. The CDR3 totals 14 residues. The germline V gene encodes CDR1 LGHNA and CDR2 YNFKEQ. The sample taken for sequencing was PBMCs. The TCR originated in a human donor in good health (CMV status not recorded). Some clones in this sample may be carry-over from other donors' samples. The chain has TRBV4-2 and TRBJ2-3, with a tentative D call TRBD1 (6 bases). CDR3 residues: CASRSDRSTDTQYF. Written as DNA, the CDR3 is TGTGCCAGCAGATCCGACAGGAGCACAGATACGCAGTATTTT.